This T cell receptor beta chain was recovered during a study of blood T cells in healthy people across ages. From germline, CDR1 is SGHVS and CDR2 FNYEAQ. The CDR3 spans 14 residues. Concerning this clonotype: At one of its ends the junction is not consistent with the germline gene, which may arise from a read error.

A second 7 to 11 cycle PCR used barcoded and J-beta primers. From the 5' RACE reads, TCRdb called clonotypes with MiXCR, one entry per CDR3 protein. The table shows some 1.7 million distinct CDR3 sequences, with 25% to 30% occurring only once. The gene calls are TRBV7-6 and TRBJ1-1; 8 bases fit TRBD1. This TCR derives from a woman aged 25 to 45 in good health. The sample taken for sequencing was blood. CDR3 DNA sequence: TGTGCCAGCAGCGGACAGGGATCGAAAACTGAAACTTTCTTT. It yields the protein CASSGQGSKTETFF.